This is a list of T cell receptor beta chains from one sample in a study of shared clonotypes between healthy human individuals. Data came from immunoSEQ multiplex PCR; TCRdb stores just in-frame clones and leaves some out. The repertoire includes about 1.1 million clones, around 77% of them detected once, and over 0.8% sits in the top ten. The source material was memory CD4+ T cells from PBMCs. The receptors stem from a man aged 18 to 29 in good health. Some clones in this sample may be carry-over from other donors' samples. Both conserved end residues are part of each CDR3. The order of the fields is V gene, D gene, J gene, clone size, CDR3 DNA, CDR3 protein. A D gene is named only where the DNA matches it firmly. Size is omitted from some rows. Given values are once, few, many or a class for expanded clones.

TRBV28	TRBD2	TRBJ2-1	many	TGTGCCAGCACCAGCGGGGGTCGTCCGACCTCCTACAATGAGCAGTTCTTC	CASTSGGRPTSYNEQFF
TRBV25-1	-	TRBJ2-2	once	TGTGCCAGCCCGGCCGCGACAGGCGGGGAGCTGTTTTTT	CASPAATGGELFF
TRBV5-1	-	TRBJ1-2	-	TGCGCCAGCAGCTTGGAACAGGGAAGGTCGTTTAAATATGGCTACACCTTC	CASSLEQGRSFKYGYTF
TRBV10-3	-	TRBJ2-3	-	TGTGCCATCAGTGAGTCAGTGAGCACAGATACGCAGTATTTT	CAISESVSTDTQYF
TRBV6-1	-	TRBJ1-4	-	TGTGCCAGCAGTGAAAGGCCGACGCCGAATGAAAAACTGTTTTTT	CASSERPTPNEKLFF
TRBV6-1	TRBD2	TRBJ2-7	-	TGTGCCAGCAGTGAATCAGGACTAGCGGGCACTAAGCAGTACTTC	CASSESGLAGTKQYF
TRBV11-3	TRBD1	TRBJ1-1	-	TGTGCCAGCAGCCCAGGACAGGGGGGAACTGAAGCTTTCTTT	CASSPGQGGTEAFF
TRBV7-9	TRBD2	TRBJ2-3	-	TGTGCCAGCAGCTGGGGGACTAGCGGGAGCACAGATACGCAGTATTTT	CASSWGTSGSTDTQYF
TRBV6-5	-	TRBJ1-1	-	TGTGCCAGCAGTCTACAGGGCACTGGGAACACTGAAGCTTTCTTT	CASSLQGTGNTEAFF
TRBV27	-	TRBJ2-1	once	TGTGCCAGCAGCCGCCTGAAGGGCTCCTACAATGAGCAGTTCTTC	CASSRLKGSYNEQFF
TRBV6-1	-	TRBJ2-1	-	TGTGCCAGCAGTGTCAGGCCGGAGTCGTGGAATGAGCAGTTCTTC	CASSVRPESWNEQFF
TRBV4-1	-	TRBJ2-7	once	TGCGCCAGCAGCCAAGCTCTGCTCAGGTCTACCTACGAGCAGTACTTC	CASSQALLRSTYEQYF
TRBV6-1	-	TRBJ2-6	-	TGTGCCAGCAGTGGGGGGCGCTCTGGGGCCAACGTCCTGACTTTC	CASSGGRSGANVLTF
TRBV6-6	-	TRBJ1-2	-	TGTGCCAGCAGTTACTCGATAAACTATGGCTACACCTTC	CASSYSINYGYTF
TRBV7-2	-	TRBJ2-1	-	TGTGCCAGCAGCTTACCCCTAGCTTCTCATCCGTTCTTC	CASSLPLASHPFF